The present TCR beta chain was sequenced within a study of T cell responses to AZD1222 COVID-19 vaccine. Per the germline V gene, CDR1 is GTSNPN and CDR2 is SVGIG (reference sequence). The junction had 18 bases not matched to a gene; V was cut back by 8 bases and J by 6 bases. The CDR3 consists of 15 residues. In the case of this clone: Its matching antigen is unknown.

Broader study findings: Across the whole spike, CD4 TCRs peaked at regions 160-218 and 743-854. Two AZD1222 administrations were followed by greater Spike-specific TCR breadth and depth.

Assay used: immunoSEQ multiplex PCR; TCRdb lists only in-frame clones, some missing. Of 140,000 to 150,000 clones listed, approximately 92% are singletons. The rearrangement links TRBV30 to TRBJ1-2; 7 nucleotides agree with TRBD1. The TCR originated in an adult in good health. The input for sequencing was peripheral blood, taken on day 0 of AZD1222 vaccination. CDR3 sequence reads: CARERSGGFLDGYTF. The CDR3 DNA reads as TGTGCCCGAGAGAGATCAGGGGGATTCCTTGATGGCTACACCTTC.